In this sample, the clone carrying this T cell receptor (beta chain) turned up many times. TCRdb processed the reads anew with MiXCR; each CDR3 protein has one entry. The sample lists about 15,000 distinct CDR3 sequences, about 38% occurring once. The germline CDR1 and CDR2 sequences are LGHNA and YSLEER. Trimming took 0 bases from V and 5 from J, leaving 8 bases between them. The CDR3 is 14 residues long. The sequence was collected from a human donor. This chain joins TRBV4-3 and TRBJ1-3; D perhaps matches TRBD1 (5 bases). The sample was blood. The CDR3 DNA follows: TGCGCCAGCAGCCAAGAAGGGACCCGAAACACCATATATTTT. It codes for CASSQEGTRNTIYF.